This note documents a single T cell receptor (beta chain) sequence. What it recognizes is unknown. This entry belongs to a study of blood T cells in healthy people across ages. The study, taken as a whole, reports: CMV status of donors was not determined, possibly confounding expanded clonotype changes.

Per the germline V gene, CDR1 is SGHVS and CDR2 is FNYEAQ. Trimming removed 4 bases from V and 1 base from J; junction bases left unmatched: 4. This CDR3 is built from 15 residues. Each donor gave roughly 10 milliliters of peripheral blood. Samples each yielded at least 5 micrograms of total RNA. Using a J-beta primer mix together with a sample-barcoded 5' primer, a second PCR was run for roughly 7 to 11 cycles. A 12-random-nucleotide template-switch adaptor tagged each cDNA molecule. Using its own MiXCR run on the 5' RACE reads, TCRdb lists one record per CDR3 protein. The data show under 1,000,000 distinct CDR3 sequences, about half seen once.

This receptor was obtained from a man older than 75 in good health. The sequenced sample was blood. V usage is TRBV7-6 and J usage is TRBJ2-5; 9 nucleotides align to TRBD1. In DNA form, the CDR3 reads TGTGCCAGCAGCTCATGGACAGGGGTCCAAGAGACCCAGTACTTC. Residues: CASSSWTGVQETQYF.